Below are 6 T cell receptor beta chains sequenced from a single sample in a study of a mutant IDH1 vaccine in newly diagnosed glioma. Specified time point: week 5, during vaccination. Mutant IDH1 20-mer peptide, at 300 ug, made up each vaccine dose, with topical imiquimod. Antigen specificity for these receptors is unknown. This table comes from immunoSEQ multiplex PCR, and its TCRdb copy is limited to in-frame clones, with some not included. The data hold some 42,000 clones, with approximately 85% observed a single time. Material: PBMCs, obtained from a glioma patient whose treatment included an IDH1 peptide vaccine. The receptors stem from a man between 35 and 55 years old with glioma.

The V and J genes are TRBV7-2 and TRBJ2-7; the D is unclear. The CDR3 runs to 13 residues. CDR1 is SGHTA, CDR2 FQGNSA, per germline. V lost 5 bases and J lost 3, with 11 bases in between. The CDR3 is CASSIGIDYEQYF. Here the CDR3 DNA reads TGTGCCAGCAGCATAGGGATCGACTACGAGCAGTACTTC.

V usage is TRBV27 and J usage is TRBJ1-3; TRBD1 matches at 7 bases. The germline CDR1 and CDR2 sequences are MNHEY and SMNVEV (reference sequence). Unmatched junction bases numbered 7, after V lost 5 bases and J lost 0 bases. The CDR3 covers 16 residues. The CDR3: CASSPQGTNSGNTIYF. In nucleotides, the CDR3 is TGTGCCAGCAGTCCACAGGGGACCAACTCTGGAAACACCATATATTTT.

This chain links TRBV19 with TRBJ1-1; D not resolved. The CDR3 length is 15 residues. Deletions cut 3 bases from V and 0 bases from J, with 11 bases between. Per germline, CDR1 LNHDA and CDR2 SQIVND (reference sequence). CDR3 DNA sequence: TGTGCCAGTAGTATTTATTATAGAGTGAACACTGAAGCTTTCTTT. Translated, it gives CASSIYYRVNTEAFF.

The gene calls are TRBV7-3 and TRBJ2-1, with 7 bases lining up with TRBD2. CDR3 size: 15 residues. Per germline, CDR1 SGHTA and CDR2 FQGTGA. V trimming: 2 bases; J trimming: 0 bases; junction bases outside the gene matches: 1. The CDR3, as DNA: TGTGCCAGCAGCTTACTAGCGGACTCCTACAATGAGCAGTTCTTC. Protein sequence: CASSLLADSYNEQFF.

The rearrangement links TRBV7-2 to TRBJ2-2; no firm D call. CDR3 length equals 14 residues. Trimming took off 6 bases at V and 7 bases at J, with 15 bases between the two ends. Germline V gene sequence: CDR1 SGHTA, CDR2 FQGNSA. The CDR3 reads CASSIQIVGGELFF. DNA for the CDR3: TGTGCCAGCAGTATCCAAATAGTCGGCGGGGAGCTGTTTTTT.

CDR3 sequence (DNA): TGTGCCAGCAGTCTCTCACCAGCCTACGAGCAGTACTTC. Amino acids: CASSLSPAYEQYF. The chain uses TRBV7-3 and TRBJ2-7, with D uncertain. V gave up 6 bases and J gave up 2 bases, with 11 bases separating them. CDR3 length: 13 residues. Germline CDR1 reads SGHTA; CDR2 reads FQGTGA. Full variable domain (outside the CDR3, taken from reference TRBV7-3 and TRBJ2-7): GAGVSQTPSNKVTEKGKYVELRCDPISGHTALYWYRQSLGQGPEFLIYFQGTGAADDSGLPNDRFFAVRPEGSVSTLKIQRTERGDSAVYLCASSLSPAYEQYFGPGTRLTVT.